This T cell receptor beta chain was found in a study of graft-versus-host responses after intestinal transplantation. Study-wide context: Uniformly, recipients were administered anti-thymocyte globulin induction with subsequent tacrolimus and steroids for about 3 years.

The V end was cut by 4 bases, the J end by 2 bases, with 15 bases between. Germline assignment: CDR1 SNHLY and CDR2 FYNNEI. The CDR3 loop spans 16 amino acids. A note on this clone: The antigen remains undetermined.

Here immunoSEQ multiplex PCR was the method, and the copy in TCRdb shows in-frame clones only, minus some. The data contain 99,000 or so clones, about 90% of them seen just once; the ten biggest clones take up roughly 1%. The chain has TRBV2 and TRBJ1-5, with a weak D call TRBD1 (5 bases). This clonotype originated in a human donor who received an intestinal transplant. Source: unstimulated CD4+ T cells sorted from spleen or lymph node cells, taken before intestinal transplant. Here the CDR3 DNA reads TGTGCCAGCAGTGTCGGCAGGGAAGTACGCAATCAGCCCCAGCATTTT. It specifies CASSVGREVRNQPQHF.